This T cell receptor beta chain was recorded in a study of blood T cell repertoires in COVID-19. The overall study: Whether acute or convalescent, the COVID-19 samples came from the United States, Italy and Spain.

Only in-frame clones appear in the TCRdb table, and some are missing; sequencing was by immunoSEQ multiplex PCR. The repertoire consists of about 500,000 clones, with roughly 87% occurring once and the leading ten covering 0.8% to 0.9%. The sample consisted of peripheral blood. The TCR was taken from a young man with COVID-19, enrolled during active disease.

Here the CDR3 reads CASSRTGGSGEQYF. The CDR3 DNA sequence: TGTGCCAGCAGCCGGACAGGGGGGTCGGGGGAGCAGTACTTC. The rearrangement joins TRBV2 to TRBJ2-7; 10 nucleotides match TRBD1. The CDR3 consists of 14 residues. After removal of 6 bases from V and 7 bases from J, the junction contained 9 bases not matched to a gene. Germline CDR1 reads SNHLY; CDR2 reads FYNNEI.